This TCR beta chain was captured by sequencing in a study of blood T cell repertoires in COVID-19. Study details: COVID-19 samples, acute and convalescent, were from the United States, Italy and Spain. T cells, B-cell-depleted T cells, or PBMCs supplied cDNA or gDNA.

The germline CDR1 and CDR2 sequences are SGHRS and YFSETQ. The CDR3 is 16 amino acids. V shed 0 bases and J 4 bases; nucleotides not matched to a gene: 10. Authors' analysis steps: Cell counts per sample came from amplifying reference gene primers. Profiling relied on immunoSEQ multiplex PCR, and the TCRdb table lists in-frame clones only, not all of them. The V and J calls and clone size are taken from that table; D and trimming were inferred from the DNA. The table shows about 180,000 clones, with roughly 88% occurring only once. The chain recombines TRBV5-1 with TRBJ2-7; 7 nucleotides match TRBD2. Sequenced material: peripheral blood. The sequence derives from a man aged 60 to 75 with acute or convalescent COVID-19. The CDR3 here is CASSLGSSGPSYEQYF. CDR3 DNA sequence: TGCGCCAGCAGCTTGGGGTCTAGCGGTCCGTCATACGAGCAGTACTTC.